Described below is a single T cell receptor beta chain sequence and its context. As yet, its antigen is unknown. The data belong to a study of early T cells in non-severe SARS-CoV-2 infection. On the study more broadly: Sequencing was performed on bulk RNA from unsorted whole blood, leaving chains unpaired.

Unique molecular identifiers were affixed to single, distinct cDNA molecules. Each CDR3 protein gets one entry after TCRdb re-called the 5' RACE reads with MiXCR. The sample holds tens of thousands of distinct CDR3 sequences; about 15% are singletons and the top ten take 5.5% to 7%. The CDR3 is made up of 13 amino acids. Trimming removed 4 bases at V and 11 bases at J, with 15 bases between. The germline V gene encodes CDR1 SGHTA and CDR2 FQGNSA. Findings and limits, study-wide: Lookups in VDJdb leaned toward anti-spike CD8 responses and missed private and CD4 specificities.

Sample: whole blood. This clonotype originated in an adult who was a healthcare worker with PCR-confirmed SARS-CoV-2 infection or an uninfected control (not recorded which). The chain joins TRBV7-2 to TRBJ2-1, with D perhaps given as TRBD1 or TRBD2 (5 bases each). CDR3 nucleotide sequence: TGTGCCAGCAGCTCTAGCCCGCGGACACAGCAGTTCTTC. Amino acids: CASSSSPRTQQFF. The full variable domain, its missing parts supplied by reference TRBV7-2 and TRBJ2-1, is GAGVSQSPSNKVTEKGKDVELRCDPISGHTALYWYRQSLGQGLEFLIYFQGNSAPDKSGLPSDRFSAERTGGSVSTLTIQRTQQEDSAVYLCASSSSPRTQQFFGPGTRLTVL.